This T cell receptor (beta chain) appears in the sequencing data of a study of blood T cell repertoires in COVID-19. About the study: From the United States, Italy and Spain came samples of acute and convalescent COVID-19.

How the authors handled the data: How many nucleated cells were present was estimated from reference gene primer amplification. Only in-frame clones appear in the TCRdb table, and some are missing; sequencing was by immunoSEQ multiplex PCR. That table furnishes V, J and clone size, whereas the DNA furnished D and trimming. This sample carries about 76,000 clones, about 88% of them seen once, and the ten largest clones take approximately 11%. Sequences were obtained from peripheral blood. The receptor's source is a man in his 60s with COVID-19, enrolled during active disease.

CDR3 coding DNA: TGTGCCACCAGTGATTTGCAATCAGGGGACAATCAGCCCCAGCATTTT. As protein: CATSDLQSGDNQPQHF. The rearrangement links TRBV24-1 to TRBJ1-5; tentatively, D is TRBD1 (6 bases). V was cut by 0 bases and J by 3 bases, with 11 bases left in between. This CDR3 is built from 16 residues. Germline assignment: CDR1 KGHDR and CDR2 SFDVKD.